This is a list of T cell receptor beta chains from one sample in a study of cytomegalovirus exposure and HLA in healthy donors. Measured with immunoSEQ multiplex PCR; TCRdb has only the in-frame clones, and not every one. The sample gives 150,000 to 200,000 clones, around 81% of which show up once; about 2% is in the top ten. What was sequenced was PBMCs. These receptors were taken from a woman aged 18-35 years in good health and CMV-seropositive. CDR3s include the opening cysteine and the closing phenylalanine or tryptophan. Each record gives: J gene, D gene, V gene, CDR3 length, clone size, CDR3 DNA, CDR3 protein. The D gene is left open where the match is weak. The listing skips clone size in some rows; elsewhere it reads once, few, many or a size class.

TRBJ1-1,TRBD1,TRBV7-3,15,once,TGTGCCAGCAGCCGCGGGACAGGAGGGAACACTGAAGCTTTCTTT,CASSRGTGGNTEAFF
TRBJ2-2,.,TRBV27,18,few,TGTGCCAGCAGTTCTTGGCAGCTAGGACTACCGAACACCGGGGAGCTGTTTTTT,CASSSWQLGLPNTGELFF
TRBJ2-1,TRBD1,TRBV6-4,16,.,TGTGCCAGCAGTGAACGGGACAGCTCTAATATCAATGAGCAGTTCTTC,CASSERDSSNINEQFF
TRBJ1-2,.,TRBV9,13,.,TGTGCCAGCAGCGCCAAGGACAGCCATGGCTACACCTTC,CASSAKDSHGYTF
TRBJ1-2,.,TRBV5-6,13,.,TGTGCCAGCAGCTTCGGCCAGAGGGAAGGCTACACCTTC,CASSFGQREGYTF
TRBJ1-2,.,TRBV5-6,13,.,TGTGCCAGCAGCTTGTTACTTGACTATGGCTACACCTTC,CASSLLLDYGYTF
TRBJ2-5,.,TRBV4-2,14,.,TGTGCCAGCAGCCAAGAGCGCATTCAAGAGACCCAGTACTTC,CASSQERIQETQYF
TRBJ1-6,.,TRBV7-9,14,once,TGTGCCAGCAGCAACCGGGACACGGATTCACCCCTCCACTTT,CASSNRDTDSPLHF
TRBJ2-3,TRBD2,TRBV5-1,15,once,TGCGCCAGCAGCTTGGTAGCGGGGGGCCATGATACGCAGTATTTT,CASSLVAGGHDTQYF
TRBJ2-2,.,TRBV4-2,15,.,TGTGCCAGCAGCCAAGGCGCGGACTACACCGGGGAGCTGTTTTTT,CASSQGADYTGELFF
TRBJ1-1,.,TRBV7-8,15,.,TGTGCCAGCAACCGGGACAAAACCTTGAACACTGAAGCTTTCTTT,CASNRDKTLNTEAFF
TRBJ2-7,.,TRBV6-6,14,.,TGTGCCAGCAGTTACTCGACAGAAACCTACGAGCAGTACTTC,CASSYSTETYEQYF
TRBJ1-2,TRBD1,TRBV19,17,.,TGTGCCAGTAGTATTGTCTGGATGACAGGGGCCGTATTGGGCTACACCTTC,CASSIVWMTGAVLGYTF
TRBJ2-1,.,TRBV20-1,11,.,TGCAGTGTTTTTAGAGCTGAGGAGCAGTTCTTC,CSVFRAEEQFF
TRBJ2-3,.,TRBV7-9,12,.,TGTGCCAGCAGCTCCAACACAGATACGCAGTATTTT,CASSSNTDTQYF
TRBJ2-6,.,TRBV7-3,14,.,TGTGCCAGCAGCGGCGACATTGGGGCCAACGTCCTGACTTTC,CASSGDIGANVLTF
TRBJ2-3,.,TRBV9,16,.,TGTGCCAGCAGCGTAGAGGGGGTAATAAGCACAGATACGCAGTATTTT,CASSVEGVISTDTQYF
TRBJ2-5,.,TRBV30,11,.,TGTGCCTGGAGCCAGGGCAAGACCCAGTACTTC,CAWSQGKTQYF
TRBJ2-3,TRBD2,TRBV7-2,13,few,TGTGCCAGCAGGACAGCGGGGGTGGATACGCAGTATTTT,CASRTAGVDTQYF
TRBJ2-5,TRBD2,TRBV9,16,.,TGTGCCAGCAGCGTTCAAGCGGGGGGCCACCAAGAGACCCAGTACTTC,CASSVQAGGHQETQYF
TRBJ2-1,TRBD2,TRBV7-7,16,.,TGTGCCAGCAGCCGTAACGATGCGGGGGGGCGGAATGAGCAGTTCTTC,CASSRNDAGGRNEQFF
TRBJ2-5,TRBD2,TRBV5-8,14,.,TGTGCCAGCAGCCTAGAGCGGGGCCAAGAGACCCAGTACTTC,CASSLERGQETQYF
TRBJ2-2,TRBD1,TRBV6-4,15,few,TGTGCCAGCAGGGGAGACAGGGCGAACACCGGGGAGCTGTTTTTT,CASRGDRANTGELFF
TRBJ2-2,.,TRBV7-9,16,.,TGTGCCAGCAGCTTAGCGGGGCGGGGGAACACCGGGGAGCTGTTTTTT,CASSLAGRGNTGELFF
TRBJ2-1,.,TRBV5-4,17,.,TGTGCCAGCAGCCCCCCCCCGGGGGGCAGGTCCTACAATGAGCAGTTCTTC,CASSPPPGGRSYNEQFF
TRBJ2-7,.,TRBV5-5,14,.,TGTGCCAGCAGCTCCTACGGGGAGGCCTACGAGCAGTACTTC,CASSSYGEAYEQYF
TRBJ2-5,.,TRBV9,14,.,TGTGCCAGCAGCGTAGATGGCGGACAAGAGACCCAGTACTTC,CASSVDGGQETQYF
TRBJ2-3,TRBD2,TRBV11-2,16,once,TGTGCCAGCAGCTTAGAGGGAGCGGGGGGGCTCGGAACGCAGTATTTT,CASSLEGAGGLGTQYF
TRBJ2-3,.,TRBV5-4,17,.,TGTGCCAGCAGCTTGAAGCCTGGCGGTGCTAGCACAGATACGCAGTATTTT,CASSLKPGGASTDTQYF
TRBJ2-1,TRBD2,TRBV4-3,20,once,TGCGCCAGCAGCCCAACTTTAGGGACTAGCGGGGGCCTTGGGCGGGTTGAGCAGTTCTTC,CASSPTLGTSGGLGRVEQFF
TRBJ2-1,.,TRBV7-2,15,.,TGTGCCAGCAGCTTAACCCCCAGCTCCTACAATGAGCAGTTCTTC,CASSLTPSSYNEQFF
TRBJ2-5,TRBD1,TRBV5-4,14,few,TGTGCCAGCAGCCCGGGGACAGGTCGAGAGACCCAGTACTTC,CASSPGTGRETQYF
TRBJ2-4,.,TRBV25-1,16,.,TGTGCCAGCAGTGAAAAGGCTGGGGGCTTGGGAAACATTCAGTACTTC,CASSEKAGGLGNIQYF
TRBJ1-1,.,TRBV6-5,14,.,TGTGCCAGCAGTGTGGGGGGAGGGCCCACTGAAGCTTTCTTT,CASSVGGGPTEAFF
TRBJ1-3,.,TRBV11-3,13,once,TGTGCCAGCAGCGTCGTCTCTGGAAACACCATATATTTT,CASSVVSGNTIYF
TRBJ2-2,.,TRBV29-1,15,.,TGCAGCGTTGTACTCTCAGGGGCGAACACCGGGGAGCTGTTTTTT,CSVVLSGANTGELFF
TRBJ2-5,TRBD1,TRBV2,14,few,TGTGCCAGCACCAGAACCGGACAGGGAGAGACCCAGTACTTC,CASTRTGQGETQYF
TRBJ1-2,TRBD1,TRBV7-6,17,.,TGTGCCAGCAGCTTAACAGGGACAGGGGGGGCCCAGTATGGCTACACCTTC,CASSLTGTGGAQYGYTF
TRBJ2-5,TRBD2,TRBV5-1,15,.,TGCGCCAGCAGCCCGACTAGCGGCCTCCAAGAGACCCAGTACTTC,CASSPTSGLQETQYF
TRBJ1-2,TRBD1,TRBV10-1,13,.,TGCGCCAGCAGTGAGTGGACAGGGGGAGGCTACACCTTC,CASSEWTGGGYTF
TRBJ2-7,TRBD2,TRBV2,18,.,TGTGCCAGCAGTGAAATTATTGGGACTAGCGGGGGGTTCCACGAGCAGTACTTC,CASSEIIGTSGGFHEQYF
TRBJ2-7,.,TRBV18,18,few,TGTGCCAGCTCACCCACCCACCGGGACACTGTTTTGATCTACGAGCAGTACTTC,CASSPTHRDTVLIYEQYF
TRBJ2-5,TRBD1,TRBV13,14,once,TGTGCCAGCAGCGGGGGACAGGGTGGCGAGACCCAGTACTTC,CASSGGQGGETQYF
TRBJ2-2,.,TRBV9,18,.,TGTGCCAGCAGGGATGGACGGGAAGCCTCCGAGGACACCGGGGAGCTGTTTTTT,CASRDGREASEDTGELFF
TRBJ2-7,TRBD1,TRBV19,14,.,TGTGCCAGTAGTATCACACAGGGGCCCTACGAGCAGTACTTC,CASSITQGPYEQYF
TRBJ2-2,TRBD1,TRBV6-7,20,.,TGTGCCAGCAGCCGCGATTCGGGACAGGGAGTATGGATCAACACCGGGGAGCTGTTTTTT,CASSRDSGQGVWINTGELFF
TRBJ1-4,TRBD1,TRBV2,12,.,TGTGCCAGCAGGGCGGGACAGGAAAAACTGTTTTTT,CASRAGQEKLFF
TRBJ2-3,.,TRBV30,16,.,TGTGCCTGGAGTTTCGGACACTCCATTAGCACAGATACGCAGTATTTT,CAWSFGHSISTDTQYF
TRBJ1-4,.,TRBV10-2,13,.,TGCGCCAGCAGTGGAGCAGCCAGCGTGGAACTGTTTTTT,CASSGAASVELFF